This T cell receptor (beta chain) was obtained from a study of T cell responses to AZD1222 COVID-19 vaccine. General study results and limits: Clonal diversity was possibly underestimated; the donors were predominantly white British and more often female.

The CDR3 extends over 17 amino acids. V trimming: 1 base; J trimming: 5 bases; junction bases outside the gene matches: 9. Germline-derived CDR1 and CDR2 are SEHNR and FQNEAQ (reference sequence). On this clone itself: What it recognizes is unknown.

Second-dose groups at about 4 or about 12 weeks were pooled. Sequencing used immunoSEQ multiplex PCR; TCRdb keeps in-frame clones, though not all of them. Here the sample spans 80,000 or so clones, approximately 85% being singletons. J is TRBJ1-5 and V is TRBV7-9; 9 bases are shared with TRBD1. This sample comprised peripheral blood, obtained 28 days after the second AZD1222 dose. The TCR was taken from an adult who received the AZD1222 COVID-19 vaccine. The CDR3 spells CASSLGSGTGFDQPQHF. In DNA, the CDR3 is TGTGCCAGCAGCTTAGGGAGCGGGACAGGGTTTGATCAGCCCCAGCATTTT.